The source of this T cell receptor (beta chain) is a study of T cells in Graves' hyperthyroidism and ophthalmopathy. Patients showing uncontrolled infection, other autoimmune disease, pregnancy or lactation were ineligible. The diagnostic basis comprised clinical symptoms, serum thyroxine and TRAb, thyroid ultrasound and orbital computed tomography. Template material for amplifying TCR beta CDR3 regions consisted of RNA transcripts. HTBI primers drove first-round RT-PCR of the TCR CDR3. TCRdb processed the multiplex PCR reads anew with MiXCR; each CDR3 protein has one entry. Of more than 300,000 distinct CDR3 sequences listed, around 14% are singletons. The CDR3 consists of 15 residues. The germline V gene has CDR1 LNHDA and CDR2 SQIVND (reference sequence). With V trimmed by 6 bases and J by 4 bases, 10 bases remained unmatched. Study results and caveats: Among clonotypes expanded in thyroid above 0.001, most were also found in blood. A model of 13 V-J pairs discriminated ophthalmopathy from stable hyperthyroidism.

Comments on this clonotype: The antigen remains undetermined.

The chain couples TRBV19 to TRBJ2-5, with 8 bases that match TRBD1. Sequences were obtained from blood. The TCR sequence derives from a woman in her sixties or seventies with Graves' hyperthyroidism. CDR3 coding DNA: TGTGCCAGTAGAATCGGACAGGGCGGTGGAGAGACCCAGTACTTC. Its translation is CASRIGQGGGETQYF.